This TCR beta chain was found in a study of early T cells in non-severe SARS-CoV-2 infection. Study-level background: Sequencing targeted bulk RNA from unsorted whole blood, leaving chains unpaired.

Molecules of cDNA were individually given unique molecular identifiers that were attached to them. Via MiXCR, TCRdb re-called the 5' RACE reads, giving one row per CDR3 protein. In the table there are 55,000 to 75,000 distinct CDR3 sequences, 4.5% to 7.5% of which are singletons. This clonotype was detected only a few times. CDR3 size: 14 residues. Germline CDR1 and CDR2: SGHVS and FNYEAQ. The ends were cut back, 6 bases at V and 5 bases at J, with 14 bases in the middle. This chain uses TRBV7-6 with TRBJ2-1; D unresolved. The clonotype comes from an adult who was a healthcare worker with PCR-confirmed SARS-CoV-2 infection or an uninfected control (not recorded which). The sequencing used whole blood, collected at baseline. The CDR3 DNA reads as TGTGCCAGCAGAAGGACCCCAAGCGACAATGAGCAGTTCTTC. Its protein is CASRRTPSDNEQFF. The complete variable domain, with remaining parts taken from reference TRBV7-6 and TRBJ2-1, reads GAGVSQSPRYKVTKRGQDVALRCDPISGHVSLYWYRQALGQGPEFLTYFNYEAQQDKSGLPNDRFSAERPEGSISTLTIQRTEQRDSAMYRCASRRTPSDNEQFFGPGTRLTVL.